This T cell receptor (beta chain) was sequenced during a study of T cell repertoires in cytomegalovirus infection (dated by TCRdb to between 2018 and 2020). Context from the whole study: Donor HLA type was relevant to the analysis, as public TCR beta signatures indicated carriage of CMV infection together with the matching HLA type. The paper as a whole reports these results and caveats: Cumulative frequency of public TCR beta family members discriminated carriers of CMV infection plus the relevant HLA type in this cohort and an independent 352-donor cohort. In the ex vivo response, HLA-C-restricted CMV-specific TCR beta clonotypes were dominant, and in two of eight donors the single most frequent clonotype came from this HLA-C-restricted group.

This sample was sequenced with an Illumina HiSeq 1500. TCRdb handled the public reads itself, with Q25 trimming in fastp and clone calling in MiXCR, and kept productive beta chains. All rows with the same CDR3 protein become a single entry with the most common DNA and genes. Counted in this sample were approximately 630,000 distinct CDR3 sequences; 20% to 25% of them appeared once. 7.5% to 9% of the sample belongs to the ten largest clones. Of note for this clonotype: The antigen it binds to is not known. No per-base quality is available; no much larger clone lies one base away.

Sequences were obtained from CD8+ T cells from PBMCs. This TCR was recovered from a human donor in good health (CMV status not recorded). Some clones in this sample may be carry-over from other donors' samples.

In nucleotides, the sequence is TGTGCCAGCAGCTTATCGGTTAGGGAAGCTTTCTTT. Its translation is CASSLSVREAFF. The rearrangement joined TRBV7-6 to TRBJ1-1; the D gene identity is not certain. Looking up the germline V gene yields CDR1 SGHVS and CDR2 FNYEAQ. V loses 2 bases, J loses 8 bases, and the germline ends lie 9 bases apart. The CDR3 starts with the cysteine, ends with the phenylalanine, and has 12 residues. Just the 36-base CDR3 DNA is kept, in frame starting at base 1.